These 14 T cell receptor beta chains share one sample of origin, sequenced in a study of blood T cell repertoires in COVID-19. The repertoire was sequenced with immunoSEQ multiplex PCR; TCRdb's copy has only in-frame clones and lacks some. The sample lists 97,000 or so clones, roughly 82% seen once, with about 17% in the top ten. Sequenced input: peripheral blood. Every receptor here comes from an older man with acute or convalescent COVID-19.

The CDR3 here is CASSQGDRGVEEKLFF. CDR3 coding DNA: TGCGCCAGCAGCCAAGGGGACAGGGGGGTAGAAGAAAAACTGTTTTTT. The chain has TRBV4-3 and TRBJ1-4, with 11 bases aligning to TRBD1. The CDR3 is 16 amino acids. Germline V gives CDR1 LGHNA, CDR2 YSLEER. V was pared by 1 base and J by 8 bases, with 6 bases of the junction left unmatched.

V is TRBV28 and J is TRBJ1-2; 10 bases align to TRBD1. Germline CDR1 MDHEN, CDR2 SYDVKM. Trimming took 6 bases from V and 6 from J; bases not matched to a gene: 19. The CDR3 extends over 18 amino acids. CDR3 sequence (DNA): TGTGCCAGCAGGAACATCCGACAGGGGGCGCTCGGGGAGAATGGCTACACCTTC. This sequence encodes CASRNIRQGALGENGYTF.

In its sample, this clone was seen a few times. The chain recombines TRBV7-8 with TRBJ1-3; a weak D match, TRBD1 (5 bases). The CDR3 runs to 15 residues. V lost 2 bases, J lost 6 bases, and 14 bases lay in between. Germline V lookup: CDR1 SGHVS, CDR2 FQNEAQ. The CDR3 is CASSLSGRAVNTIYF. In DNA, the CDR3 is TGTGCCAGCAGCTTATCGGGCAGGGCGGTAAACACCATATATTTT.

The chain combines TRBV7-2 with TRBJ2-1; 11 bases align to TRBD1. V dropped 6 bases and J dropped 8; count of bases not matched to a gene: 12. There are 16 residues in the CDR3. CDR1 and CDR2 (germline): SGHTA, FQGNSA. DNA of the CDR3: TGTGCCAGCAGATATGGACAGGGGGCAGGTCGGGATGAGCAGTTCTTC. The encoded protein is CASRYGQGAGRDEQFF. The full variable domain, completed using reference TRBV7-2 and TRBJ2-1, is GAGVSQSPSNKVTEKGKDVELRCDPISGHTALYWYRQSLGQGLEFLIYFQGNSAPDKSGLPSDRFSAERTGGSVSTLTIQRTQQEDSAVYLCASRYGQGAGRDEQFFGPGTRLTVL.

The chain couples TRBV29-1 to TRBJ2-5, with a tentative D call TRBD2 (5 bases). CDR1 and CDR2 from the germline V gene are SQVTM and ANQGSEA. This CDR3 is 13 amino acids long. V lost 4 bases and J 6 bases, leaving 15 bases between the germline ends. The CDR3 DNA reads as TGCAGCGTTGGCAGCGGAACTTACAAGACCCAGTACTTC. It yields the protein CSVGSGTYKTQYF.

CDR3 amino acids: CASSPGSSGNTIYF. CDR3 coding DNA: TGTGCCAGTAGCCCGGGCAGCTCTGGAAACACCATATATTTT. This chain links TRBV6-2 or TRBV6-3 with TRBJ1-3; no reliable D call. The V end lost 9 bases, the J end lost 0 bases, and 12 bases lay between the germline ends. The CDR3 runs 14 residues. The germline CDR1 and CDR2 sequences are MNHEY and SVGEGT.

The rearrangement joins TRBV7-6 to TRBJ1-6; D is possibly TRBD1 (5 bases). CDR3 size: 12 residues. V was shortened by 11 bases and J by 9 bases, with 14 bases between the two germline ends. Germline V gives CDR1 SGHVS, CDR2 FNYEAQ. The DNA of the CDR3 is TGTGCCTCCGGGACGGGACTTTCACCCCTCCACTTT. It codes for CASGTGLSPLHF.

CDR3 DNA sequence: TGTGCCAGCAGTGGGGCAGTCTACGAGCAGTACTTC. Encoded protein: CASSGAVYEQYF. The J gene is TRBJ2-7, the V gene TRBV2; the D is unclear. The CDR3 contains 12 residues. Germline CDR1 reads SNHLY; CDR2 reads FYNNEI. Trimming left V 4 bases short and J 3 bases short, with 7 bases between.

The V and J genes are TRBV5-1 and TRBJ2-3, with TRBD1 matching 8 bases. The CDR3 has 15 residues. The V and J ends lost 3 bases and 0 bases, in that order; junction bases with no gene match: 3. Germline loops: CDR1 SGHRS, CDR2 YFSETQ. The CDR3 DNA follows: TGCGCCAGCAGCTCCGGGGACAGGAGCACAGATACGCAGTATTTT. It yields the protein CASSSGDRSTDTQYF.

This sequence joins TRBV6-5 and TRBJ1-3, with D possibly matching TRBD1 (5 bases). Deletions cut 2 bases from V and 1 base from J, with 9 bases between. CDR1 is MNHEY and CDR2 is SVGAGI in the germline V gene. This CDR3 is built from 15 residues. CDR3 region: CASSYLGVSGNTIYF. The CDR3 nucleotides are TGTGCCAGCAGTTACCTAGGGGTTTCTGGAAACACCATATATTTT.

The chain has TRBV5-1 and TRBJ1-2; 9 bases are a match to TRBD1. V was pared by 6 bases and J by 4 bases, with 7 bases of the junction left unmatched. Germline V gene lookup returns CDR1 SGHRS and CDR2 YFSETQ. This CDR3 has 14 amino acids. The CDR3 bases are TGCGCCAGCACCGAAGGGACAGGGATCTATGGCTACACCTTC. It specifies CASTEGTGIYGYTF.

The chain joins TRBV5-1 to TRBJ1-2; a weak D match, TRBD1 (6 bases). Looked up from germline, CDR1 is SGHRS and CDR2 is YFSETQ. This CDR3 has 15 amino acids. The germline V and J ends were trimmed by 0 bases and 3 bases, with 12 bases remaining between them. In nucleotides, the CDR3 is TGCGCCAGCAGCTTGGGATCCGGGACATACTATGGCTACACCTTC. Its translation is CASSLGSGTYYGYTF. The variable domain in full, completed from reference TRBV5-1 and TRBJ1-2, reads KAGVTQTPRYLIKTRGQQVTLSCSPISGHRSVSWYQQTPGQGLQFLFEYFSETQRNKGNFPGRFSGRQFSNSRSEMNVSTLELGDSALYLCASSLGSGTYYGYTFGSGTRLTVV.

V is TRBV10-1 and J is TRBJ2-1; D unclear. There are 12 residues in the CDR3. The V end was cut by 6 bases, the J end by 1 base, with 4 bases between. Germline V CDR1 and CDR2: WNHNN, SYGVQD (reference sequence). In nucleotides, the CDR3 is TGCGCCAGCAGCGGTTCCTACAATGAGCAGTTCTTC. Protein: CASSGSYNEQFF.

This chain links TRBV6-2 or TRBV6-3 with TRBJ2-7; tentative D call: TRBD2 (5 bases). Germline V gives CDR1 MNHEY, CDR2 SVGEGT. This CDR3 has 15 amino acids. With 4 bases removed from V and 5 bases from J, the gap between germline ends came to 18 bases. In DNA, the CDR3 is TGTGCCAGCAGTTTTTCTAAAGGACTCCCCAACGAGCAGTACTTC. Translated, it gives CASSFSKGLPNEQYF.